This T cell receptor (beta chain) is drawn from a study of T-cell reconstitution after alpha-beta-depleted transplantation in children. Unique molecular identifiers were incorporated during preparation of the TCRbeta library. MiXCR, applied by TCRdb to the PCR reads, yields one record per CDR3 protein. The data show 500,000 or so distinct CDR3 sequences, more than 9.5% seen once. This clonotype was observed a handful of times. The CDR3 extends over 14 amino acids. V dropped 10 bases and J dropped 5 bases, with 20 bases sitting between them. CDR1 is SGHTA, CDR2 FQGNSA, per germline. This sequence was found in a female patient aged 2-10 years who had a stem cell transplant for aplastic anemia, so the T cells may come from the graft donor. Specimen: PBMCs, mostly from graft donor cells, collected 180 days after TCRalphabeta/CD19-depleted stem cell transplant. J is TRBJ1-1 and V is TRBV7-2, with no clear D. CDR3 residues: CANVGGRTRTEAFF. CDR3 DNA sequence: TGTGCCAACGTCGGAGGCAGGACTAGGACTGAAGCTTTCTTT.